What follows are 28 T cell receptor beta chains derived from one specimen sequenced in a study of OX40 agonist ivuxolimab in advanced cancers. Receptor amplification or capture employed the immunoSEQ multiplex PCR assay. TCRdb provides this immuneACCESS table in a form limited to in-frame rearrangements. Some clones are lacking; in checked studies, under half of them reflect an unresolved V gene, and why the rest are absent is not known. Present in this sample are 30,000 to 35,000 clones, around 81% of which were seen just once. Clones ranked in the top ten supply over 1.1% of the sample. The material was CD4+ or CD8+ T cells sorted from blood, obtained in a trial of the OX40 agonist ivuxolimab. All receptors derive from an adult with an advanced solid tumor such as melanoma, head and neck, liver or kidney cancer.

CDR3 region: CASKDGTRENTEAFF. The CDR3 DNA reads TGTGCCAGCAAGGACGGAACTAGGGAGAACACTGAAGCTTTCTTT. The chain recombines TRBV6-5 with TRBJ1-1, with D unresolved. Germline V gives CDR1 MNHEY, CDR2 SVGAGI. V lost 7 bases to trimming and J lost 1 base, with 16 bases between them. The CDR3 sequence is 15 residues long.

The CDR3 DNA reads TGCGCCAGCAGCTTGAATCCGGGACAGGGTGGTTCACCCCTCCACTTT. Translation gives CASSLNPGQGGSPLHF. This chain uses TRBV5-1 with TRBJ1-6; 9 bases are a match to TRBD1. With 1 base clipped from V and 9 bases from J, the junction kept 8 bases outside the gene matches. The CDR3 is 16 amino acids. CDR1 and CDR2 from the germline V gene are SGHRS and YFSETQ.

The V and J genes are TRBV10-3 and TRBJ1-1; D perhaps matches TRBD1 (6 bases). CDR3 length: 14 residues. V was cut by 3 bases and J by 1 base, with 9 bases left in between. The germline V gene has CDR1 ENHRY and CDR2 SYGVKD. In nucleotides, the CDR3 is TGTGCCATCAGTGACGAGGGGGGGAACACTGAAGCTTTCTTT. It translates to CAISDEGGNTEAFF.

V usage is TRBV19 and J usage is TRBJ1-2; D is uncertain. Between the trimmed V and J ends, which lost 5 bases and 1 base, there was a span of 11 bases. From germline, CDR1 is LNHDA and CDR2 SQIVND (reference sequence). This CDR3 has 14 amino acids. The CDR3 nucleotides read TGTGCCAGTAGTCCGCGGACCGTTAACTATGGCTACACCTTC. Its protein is CASSPRTVNYGYTF.

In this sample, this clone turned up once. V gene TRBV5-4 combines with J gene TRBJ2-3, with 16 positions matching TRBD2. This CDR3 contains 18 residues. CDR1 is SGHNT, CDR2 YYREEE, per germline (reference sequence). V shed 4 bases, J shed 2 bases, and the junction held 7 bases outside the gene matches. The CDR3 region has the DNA TGTGCCAGCAGCCCTGGGACTAGCGGGGGGGGAAACACAGATACGCAGTATTTT. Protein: CASSPGTSGGGNTDTQYF.

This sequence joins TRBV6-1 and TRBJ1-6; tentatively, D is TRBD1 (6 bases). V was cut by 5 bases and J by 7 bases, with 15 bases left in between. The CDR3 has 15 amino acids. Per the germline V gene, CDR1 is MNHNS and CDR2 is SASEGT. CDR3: CASSTWGHGNSPLHF. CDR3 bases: TGTGCCAGCAGTACTTGGGGACACGGAAATTCACCCCTCCACTTT.

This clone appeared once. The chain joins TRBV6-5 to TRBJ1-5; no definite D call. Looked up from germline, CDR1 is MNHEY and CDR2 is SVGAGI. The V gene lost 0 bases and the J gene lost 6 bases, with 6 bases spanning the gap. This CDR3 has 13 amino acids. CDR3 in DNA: TGTGCCAGCAGTTACTCGAACGGTCAGCCCCAGCATTTT. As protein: CASSYSNGQPQHF.

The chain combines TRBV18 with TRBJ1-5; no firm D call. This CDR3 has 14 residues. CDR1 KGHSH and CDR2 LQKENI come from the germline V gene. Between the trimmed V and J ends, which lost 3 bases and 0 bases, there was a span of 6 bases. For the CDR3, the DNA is TGTGCCAGCTCACCTATGGATAGCAATCAGCCCCAGCATTTT. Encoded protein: CASSPMDSNQPQHF.

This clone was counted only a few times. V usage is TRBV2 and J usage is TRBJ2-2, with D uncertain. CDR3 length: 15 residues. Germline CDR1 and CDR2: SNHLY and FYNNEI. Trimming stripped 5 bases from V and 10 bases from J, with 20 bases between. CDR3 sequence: CASSILGGVGEELFF. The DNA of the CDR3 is TGTGCCAGCAGTATATTGGGTGGCGTAGGCGAGGAGCTGTTTTTT.

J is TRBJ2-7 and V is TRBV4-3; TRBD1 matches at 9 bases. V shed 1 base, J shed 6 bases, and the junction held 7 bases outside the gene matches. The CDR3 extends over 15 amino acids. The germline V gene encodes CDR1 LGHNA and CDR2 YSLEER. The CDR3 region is CASSQVNRGPFEQYF. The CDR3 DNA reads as TGCGCCAGCAGCCAAGTCAACAGGGGGCCTTTCGAGCAGTACTTC.

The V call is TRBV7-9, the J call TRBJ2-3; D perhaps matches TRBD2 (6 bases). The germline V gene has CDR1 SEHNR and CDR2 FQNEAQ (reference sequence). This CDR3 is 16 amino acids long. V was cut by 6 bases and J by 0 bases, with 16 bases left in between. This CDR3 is CASRAGSKRSTDTQYF. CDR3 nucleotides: TGTGCCAGCAGAGCCGGGAGCAAGAGAAGCACAGATACGCAGTATTTT.

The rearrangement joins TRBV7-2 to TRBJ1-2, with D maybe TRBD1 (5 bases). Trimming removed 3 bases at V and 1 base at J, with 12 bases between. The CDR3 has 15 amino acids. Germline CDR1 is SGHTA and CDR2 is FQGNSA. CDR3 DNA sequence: TGTGCCAGCAGCTTTCAGGGTTCGGGTAACTATGGCTACACCTTC. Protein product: CASSFQGSGNYGYTF.

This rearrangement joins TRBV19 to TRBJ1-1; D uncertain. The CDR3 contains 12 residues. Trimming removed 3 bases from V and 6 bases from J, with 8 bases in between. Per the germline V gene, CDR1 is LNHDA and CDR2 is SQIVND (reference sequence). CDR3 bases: TGTGCCAGTAGTATTGAGGGAGCTGAAGCTTTCTTT. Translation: CASSIEGAEAFF.

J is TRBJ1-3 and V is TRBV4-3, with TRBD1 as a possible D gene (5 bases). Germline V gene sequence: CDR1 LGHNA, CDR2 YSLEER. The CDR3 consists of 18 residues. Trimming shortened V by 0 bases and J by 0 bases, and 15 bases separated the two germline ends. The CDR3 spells CASSQDPAGSNSGNTIYF. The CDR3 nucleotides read TGCGCCAGCAGCCAAGATCCGGCAGGGAGTAACTCTGGAAACACCATATATTTT.

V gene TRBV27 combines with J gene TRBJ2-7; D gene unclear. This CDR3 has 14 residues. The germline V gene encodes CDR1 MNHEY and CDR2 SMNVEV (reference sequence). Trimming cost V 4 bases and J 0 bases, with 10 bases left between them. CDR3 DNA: TGTGCCAGCAGTTCGGCGAGGAGCTCCTACGAGCAGTACTTC. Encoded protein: CASSSARSSYEQYF.

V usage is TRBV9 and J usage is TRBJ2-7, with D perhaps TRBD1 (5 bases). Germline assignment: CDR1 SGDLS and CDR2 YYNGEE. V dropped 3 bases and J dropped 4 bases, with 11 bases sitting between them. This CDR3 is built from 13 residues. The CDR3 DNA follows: TGTGCCAGCAGCGGGGGCTCCCCATACGAGCAGTACTTC. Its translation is CASSGGSPYEQYF. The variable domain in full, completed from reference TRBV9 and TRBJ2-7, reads DSGVTQTPKHLITATGQRVTLRCSPRSGDLSVYWYQQSLDQGLQFLIQYYNGEERAKGNILERFSAQQFPDLHSELNLSSLELGDSALYFCASSGGSPYEQYFGPGTRLTVT.

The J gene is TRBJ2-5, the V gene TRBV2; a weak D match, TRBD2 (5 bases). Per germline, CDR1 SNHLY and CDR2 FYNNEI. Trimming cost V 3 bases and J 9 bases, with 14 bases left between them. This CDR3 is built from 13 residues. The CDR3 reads CASSDLRESAQYF. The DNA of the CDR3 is TGTGCCAGCAGTGACCTCCGGGAATCGGCCCAGTACTTC.

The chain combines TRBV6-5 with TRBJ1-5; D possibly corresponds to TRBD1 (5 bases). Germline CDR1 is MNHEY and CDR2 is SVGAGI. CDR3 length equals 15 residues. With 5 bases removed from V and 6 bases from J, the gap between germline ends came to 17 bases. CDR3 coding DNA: TGTGCCAGCAGTCGTAGCAGGGATCCGGGTCAGCCCCAGCATTTT. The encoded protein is CASSRSRDPGQPQHF.

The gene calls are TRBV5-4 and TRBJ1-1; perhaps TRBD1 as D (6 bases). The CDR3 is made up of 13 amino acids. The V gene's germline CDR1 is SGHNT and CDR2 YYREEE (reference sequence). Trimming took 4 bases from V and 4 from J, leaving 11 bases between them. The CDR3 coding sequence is TGTGCCAGCAGCCCCACAGGGCCCACTGAAGCTTTCTTT. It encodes CASSPTGPTEAFF.

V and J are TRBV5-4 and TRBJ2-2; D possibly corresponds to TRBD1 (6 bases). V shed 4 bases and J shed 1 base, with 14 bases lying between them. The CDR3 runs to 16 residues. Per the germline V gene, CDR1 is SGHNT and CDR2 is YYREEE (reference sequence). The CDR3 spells CASSIPTGRNTGELFF. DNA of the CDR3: TGTGCCAGCAGCATACCGACAGGAAGGAACACCGGGGAGCTGTTTTTT. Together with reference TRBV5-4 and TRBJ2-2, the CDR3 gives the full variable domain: ETGVTQSPTHLIKTRGQQVTLRCSSQSGHNTVSWYQQALGQGPQFIFQYYREEENGRGNFPPRFSGLQFPNYSSELNVNALELDDSALYLCASSIPTGRNTGELFFGEGSRLTVL.

The CDR3 nucleotides are TGTGCCTGTATTTGGAGCTCTGGAAACACCATATATTTT. Protein sequence: CACIWSSGNTIYF. The J gene is TRBJ1-3, the V gene TRBV30; D ambiguous. Between the trimmed V and J ends, which lost 6 bases and 0 bases, there was a span of 9 bases. The CDR3 length is 13 residues. Germline V CDR1 and CDR2: GTSNPN, SVGIG (reference sequence). Full variable domain (outside the CDR3, taken from reference TRBV30 and TRBJ1-3): SQTIHQWPATLVQPVGSPLSLECTVEGTSNPNLYWYRQAAGRGLQLLFYSVGIGQISSEVPQNLSASRPQDRQFILSSKKLLLSDSGFYLCACIWSSGNTIYFGEGSWLTVV.

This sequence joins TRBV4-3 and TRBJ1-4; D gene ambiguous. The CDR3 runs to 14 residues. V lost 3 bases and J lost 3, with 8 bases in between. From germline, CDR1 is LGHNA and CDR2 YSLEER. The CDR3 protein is CASSHRGANEKLFF. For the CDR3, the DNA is TGCGCCAGCAGCCATCGTGGGGCTAATGAAAAACTGTTTTTT.

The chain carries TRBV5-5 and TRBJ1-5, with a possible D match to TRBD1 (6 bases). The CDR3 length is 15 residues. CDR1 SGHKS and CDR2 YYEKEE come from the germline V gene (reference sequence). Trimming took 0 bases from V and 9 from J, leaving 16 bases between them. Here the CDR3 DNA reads TGTGCCAGCAGCTTGGATCCCCAGGGGCCGTCGCCCCAGCATTTT. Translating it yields CASSLDPQGPSPQHF.

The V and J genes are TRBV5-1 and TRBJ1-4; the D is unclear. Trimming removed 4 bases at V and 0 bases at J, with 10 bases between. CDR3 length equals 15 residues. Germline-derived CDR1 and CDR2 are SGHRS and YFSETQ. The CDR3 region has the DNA TGCGCCAGCAGCCCCGGGAGTTCAACTAATGAAAAACTGTTTTTT. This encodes CASSPGSSTNEKLFF.

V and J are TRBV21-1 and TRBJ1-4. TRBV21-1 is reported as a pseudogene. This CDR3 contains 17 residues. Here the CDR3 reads CASSLRAEARRNEKLFF. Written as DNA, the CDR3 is TGTGCCAGCAGCCTTAGGGCGGAGGCCCGAAGGAATGAAAAACTGTTTTTT.

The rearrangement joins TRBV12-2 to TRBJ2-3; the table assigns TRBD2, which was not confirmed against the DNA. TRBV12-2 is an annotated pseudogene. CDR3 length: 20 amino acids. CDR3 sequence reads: CASHPMDPAGLPKGTDTQYF. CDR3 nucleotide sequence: TGTGCAAGTCACCCTATGGACCCGGCGGGTTTGCCCAAGGGCACAGATACGCAGTATTTT.

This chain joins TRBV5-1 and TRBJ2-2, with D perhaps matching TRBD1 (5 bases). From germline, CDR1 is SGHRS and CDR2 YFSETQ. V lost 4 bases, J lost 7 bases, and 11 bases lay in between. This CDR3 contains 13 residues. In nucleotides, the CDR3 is TGCGCCAGCAGCCCCGGACAACACGGGGAGCTGTTTTTT. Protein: CASSPGQHGELFF.

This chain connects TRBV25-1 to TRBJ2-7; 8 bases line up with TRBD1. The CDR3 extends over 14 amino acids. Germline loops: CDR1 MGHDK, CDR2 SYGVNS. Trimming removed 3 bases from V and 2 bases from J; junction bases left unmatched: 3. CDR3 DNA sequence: TGTGCCAGCAGTGACGGGACAGGAGCCTACGAGCAGTACTTC. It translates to CASSDGTGAYEQYF.